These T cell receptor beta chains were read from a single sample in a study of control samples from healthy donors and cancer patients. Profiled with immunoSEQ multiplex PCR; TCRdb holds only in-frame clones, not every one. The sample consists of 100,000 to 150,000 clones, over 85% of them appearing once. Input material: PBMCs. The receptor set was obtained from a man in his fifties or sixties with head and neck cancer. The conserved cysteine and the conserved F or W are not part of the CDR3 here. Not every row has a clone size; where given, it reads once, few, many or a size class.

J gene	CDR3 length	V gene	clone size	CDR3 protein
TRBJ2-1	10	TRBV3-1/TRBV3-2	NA	ASSYTSGLQF
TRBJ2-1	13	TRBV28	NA	ASSSGQGGYNEQF
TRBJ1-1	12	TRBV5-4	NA	ASSSAGQNNKAF
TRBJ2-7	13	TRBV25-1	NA	ASSELGRERYEQY
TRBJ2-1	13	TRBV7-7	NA	ASSLGSSPGDEQF
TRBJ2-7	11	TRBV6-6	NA	ASSGGGFYEQY
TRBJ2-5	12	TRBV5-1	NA	ASSLDPGRETQY
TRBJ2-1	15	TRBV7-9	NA	ASSPKISSGSQNEQF
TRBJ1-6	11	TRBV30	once	ARQSGSNSPLH
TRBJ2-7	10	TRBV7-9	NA	ASRDGTYEQY
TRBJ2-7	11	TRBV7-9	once	ASSTSGGYEQY
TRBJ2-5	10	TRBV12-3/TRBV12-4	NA	ASSFEGKTQY
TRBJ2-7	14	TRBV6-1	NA	ASSEAPTGPAYEQY
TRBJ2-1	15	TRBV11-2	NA	ASSLGEGSGSYNEQF